Listed here are 16 T cell receptor beta chains from one sample, sequenced in a study of CD8 T cells in Susac syndrome. Random hexamers were used to reverse transcribe the RNA input (roughly 0.5 to 1 ug). MiXCR, applied by TCRdb to the immunoSEQ multiplex PCR reads, yields one record per CDR3 protein. This sample carries under 300,000 distinct CDR3 sequences, less than 96% of them seen once, and the ten largest clones take about 0.1%. The sequencing input was CD4+ T cells from PBMCs. These receptors originate from a human donor with Susac syndrome.

V gene TRBV25-1 combines with J gene TRBJ2-7, with D perhaps TRBD1 (5 bases). CDR3 length equals 13 residues. Germline lookup yields CDR1 MGHDK and CDR2 SYGVNS. Trimming removed 2 bases from V and 4 bases from J, with 9 bases in between. CDR3: CASSERPGYEQYF. Written as DNA, the CDR3 is TGTGCCAGCAGTGAACGACCAGGGTACGAGCAGTACTTC.

V and J are TRBV29-1 and TRBJ1-1; 9 bases agree with TRBD1. Per the germline V gene, CDR1 is SQVTM and CDR2 is ANQGSEA. The CDR3 contains 15 residues. The V and J ends lost 6 bases and 3 bases, in that order; junction bases with no gene match: 11. DNA for the CDR3: TGCAGCGTAGAGGCACAGGGGGCGAGGTACACTGAAGCTTTCTTT. Translated, it gives CSVEAQGARYTEAFF.

This chain uses TRBV28 with TRBJ1-4, with a weak D call TRBD1 (6 bases). CDR1 and CDR2 (germline): MDHEN, SYDVKM. CDR3 length: 16 amino acids. V was clipped by 2 bases and J by 1 base, with 11 bases between them. CDR3 protein: CASSLTLQGTNEKLFF. DNA for the CDR3: TGTGCCAGCAGTTTAACCCTACAGGGAACTAATGAAAAACTGTTTTTT.

The rearrangement uses TRBV27 and TRBJ2-1; D not certain. The CDR3 runs to 16 residues. Germline CDR1 MNHEY, CDR2 SMNVEV (reference sequence). V was cut by 5 bases and J by 0 bases, with 14 bases left in between. In DNA, the CDR3 is TGTGCCAGCAGTAAGGGTAGCAAGAGCTCCTACAATGAGCAGTTCTTC. Encoded protein: CASSKGSKSSYNEQFF.

The chain employs TRBV20-1 and TRBJ2-3, with a weak D call TRBD2 (5 bases). Germline V CDR1 and CDR2: DFQATT, SNEGSKA (reference sequence). This CDR3 has 12 residues. Deletions cut 1 base from V and 4 bases from J, with 6 bases between. The CDR3 DNA sequence: TGCAGTGCTAGAGTCGGGGCAGATACGCAGTATTTT. Translating gives CSARVGADTQYF.

The gene calls are TRBV29-1 and TRBJ2-7; no clear D. V lost 2 bases and J lost 2, with 25 bases in between. The CDR3 has 18 amino acids. Per the germline V gene, CDR1 is SQVTM and CDR2 is ANQGSEA. CDR3 in amino acids: CSVEWAKTPLLPPYEQYF. CDR3 nucleotide sequence: TGCAGCGTTGAATGGGCCAAAACCCCGCTTCTTCCGCCCTACGAGCAGTACTTC.

The chain is built from TRBV12-3 or TRBV12-4 and TRBJ1-2, with TRBD1 matching 9 bases. The CDR3 is made up of 13 amino acids. Trimming at V came to 4 bases and at J to 6 bases, leaving 3 bases not matched to a gene. The CDR3 sequence: CASSSTGGHGYTF. CDR3 coding DNA: TGTGCCAGCAGTTCGACAGGGGGGCATGGCTACACCTTC.

The genes are TRBV29-1 and TRBJ1-4; D call uncertain. The CDR3 is 10 amino acids. With 4 bases removed from V and 8 bases from J, the gap between germline ends came to 5 bases. From germline, CDR1 is SQVTM and CDR2 ANQGSEA. CDR3 nucleotides: TGCAGCGTTGGTGAGGAAAAACTGTTTTTT. Its protein product is CSVGEEKLFF.

This clonotype was observed once. The chain couples TRBV28 to TRBJ2-7, with 7 bases identical to TRBD1. CDR1 and CDR2 from the germline V gene are MDHEN and SYDVKM. V trimming: 5 bases; J trimming: 2 bases; junction bases outside the gene matches: 6. The CDR3 consists of 14 residues. In DNA, the CDR3 is TGTGCCAGCAGTGGAAGGGACAGCGCCTACGAGCAGTACTTC. Translated: CASSGRDSAYEQYF.

V is TRBV4-1 and J is TRBJ2-1; the match to TRBD1 covers 10 bases. CDR1 is MGHRA and CDR2 is YSYEKL in the germline V gene. CDR3 length equals 16 residues. Unmatched junction bases numbered 7, after V lost 4 bases and J lost 4 bases. DNA for the CDR3: TGCGCCAGCAGCCTTCCACAGGGACAGGGGTACAATGAGCAGTTCTTC. Residues: CASSLPQGQGYNEQFF.

The chain joins TRBV11-2 to TRBJ2-7, with 7 bases lining up with TRBD2. Germline V lookup: CDR1 SGHAT, CDR2 FQNNGV. This CDR3 contains 14 residues. V lost 5 bases and J lost 4; bases outside the gene matches: 8. Here the CDR3 DNA reads TGTGCCAGCAGCATGAGCGGGAAGAGATACGAGCAGTACTTC. Translating gives CASSMSGKRYEQYF.

The CDR3 spells CASSERIGNTIYF. The CDR3 nucleotides are TGTGCCAGCAGTGAAAGGATAGGAAACACCATATATTTT. The V call is TRBV2, the J call TRBJ1-3; D call uncertain. The germline CDR1 and CDR2 sequences are SNHLY and FYNNEI. V lost 2 bases to trimming and J lost 4 bases, with 6 bases between them. CDR3 length: 13 residues.

CDR3 coding DNA: TGTGCCAGCAGCCAATTACGGGGTGGTGAGCAGTACTTC. Translating gives CASSQLRGGEQYF. V usage is TRBV3-1 and J usage is TRBJ2-7; TRBD2 is a possible D gene (5 bases). Germline V gene lookup returns CDR1 LGHDT and CDR2 YNNKEL (reference sequence). Deletions cut 2 bases from V and 7 bases from J, with 12 bases between. The CDR3 extends over 13 amino acids.

The chain has TRBV29-1 and TRBJ1-1; D perhaps matches TRBD1 (5 bases). CDR1 is SQVTM, CDR2 ANQGSEA, per germline. The CDR3 has 14 amino acids. The germline V and J ends were trimmed by 2 bases and 6 bases, with 16 bases remaining between them. The CDR3 region is CSVERGLPFSEAFF. The CDR3, as DNA: TGCAGCGTTGAAAGGGGATTACCATTCTCTGAAGCTTTCTTT.

This sequence joins TRBV6-5 and TRBJ2-1; no firm D call. Between the trimmed V and J ends, which lost 4 bases and 10 bases, there was a span of 11 bases. The germline CDR1 and CDR2 sequences are MNHEY and SVGAGI. CDR3 length equals 12 residues. CDR3 residues: CASSFAASEQFF. CDR3 coding DNA: TGTGCCAGCAGTTTTGCCGCGTCAGAGCAGTTCTTC.

This clonotype was seen more than once but under ten times. This sequence joins TRBV5-1 and TRBJ2-7; 9 nucleotides match TRBD2. V gave up 0 bases and J gave up 3 bases; unmatched junction bases: 4. CDR1 and CDR2 (germline): SGHRS, YFSETQ. This CDR3 comprises 15 residues. The CDR3 DNA follows: TGCGCCAGCAGCTTGGTTCTAGCGGGAAGCTACGAGCAGTACTTC. Its protein is CASSLVLAGSYEQYF.